The clone carrying this TCR beta chain has a single count. Sequenced by immunoSEQ multiplex PCR; TCRdb stores in-frame clones only, minus some. The table shows some 150,000 clones, with around four fifths occurring only once. Cohorts were determined from participant-reported clinical history. The CDR3 loop spans 16 amino acids. In germline, CDR1 is SGHNT, CDR2 YYREEE (reference sequence). Trimming took off 1 base at V and 2 bases at J, with 14 bases between the two ends. The data are from a study of blood T cell repertoires in COVID-19. Study overall: PBMCs, B-cell-depleted T cells, or T cells were the source of the cDNA or gDNA that made up the material.

The chain is built from TRBV5-4 and TRBJ2-3, with a tentative D call TRBD2 (6 bases). Sequencing used PBMCs or T cells enriched from blood (not recorded which). The receptor was isolated from a woman in her forties or fifties who had recovered from COVID-19. CDR3 nucleotide sequence: TGTGCCAGCAGCTTGAGGACTGGGGGGTTCACAGATACGCAGTATTTT. It translates to CASSLRTGGFTDTQYF.